The rows below give T cell receptor beta chains drawn from one sample of a study of PD-1 blockade in mismatch repair-deficient tumors. Generated by immunoSEQ multiplex PCR, the TCRdb table keeps only in-frame clones and is missing some. Among about 68,000 clones listed, approximately 78% were seen once. The sample was peripheral blood, taken 2 weeks after starting pembrolizumab. Source of these receptors: an adult with mismatch repair-deficient cancer. CDR3s leave out the opening cysteine and the closing phenylalanine or tryptophan.

v_call	j_call	cdr3_aa
TRBV29-1	TRBJ2-5	SQWDQETQY
TRBV12-5	TRBJ2-1	ASGSRESEQF
TRBV28	TRBJ2-7	ASKVAEPRKEQY
TRBV19	TRBJ1-1	ASVSAHEAF
TRBV7-8	TRBJ2-5	ASSPAEETQY
TRBV11-3	TRBJ2-5	ASSLGGGEETQY
TRBV10-3	TRBJ2-1	AISASGTSGATYNEQF
TRBV7-2	TRBJ1-3	ASSPMGQGTASGNTIY
TRBV7-9	TRBJ1-2	ASSLARGGYT
TRBV4-2	TRBJ1-6	ASSQTETYNSPLH
TRBV6-1	TRBJ1-1	ASSGVTGGYTEAF
TRBV18	TRBJ2-2	ASSPTNRGDTGELF
TRBV5-4	TRBJ2-2	ASSLRSLGTGELF
TRBV6-4	TRBJ1-2	ASRGQGTGYT
TRBV11-2	TRBJ2-5	ASSASGSVETQY
TRBV4-3	TRBJ1-4	ASSQEVGGLSEKLF
TRBV2	TRBJ2-7	ASRYGVIEQY
TRBV28	TRBJ1-5	ASSLWGDSTNQPQH
TRBV10-3	TRBJ1-1	AISESGAGWAF
TRBV7-6	TRBJ1-4	ASSHDRGKLF
TRBV5-3	TRBJ2-1	ARSLVDNEQF
TRBV6-6	TRBJ2-7	ASSPPGGVEQY
TRBV18	TRBJ2-6	ASSPRQAGANVLT
TRBV6-6	-	ASREGVEQY
TRBV9	TRBJ2-3	ASSEEGTSTDTQY
TRBV5-6	TRBJ1-3	ASSPTAGNTIY
TRBV6-5	TRBJ1-2	ASSRTGVSGYT
TRBV12-5	TRBJ2-1	ASGLGLAVINEQF
TRBV10-3	TRBJ1-2	AISAMSLKKYGYT